Presented here are 8 T cell receptor beta chains from one specimen sequenced in a study of blood T cells in healthy people across ages. A second PCR of roughly 7 to 11 cycles used a sample-barcoded 5' primer and a J-beta primer mix. TCRdb fed the 5' RACE reads into MiXCR, producing one record per CDR3 protein. The profile shows some 690,000 distinct CDR3 sequences, 22% of them singletons. Sequenced sample: blood. Receptors originate from a man aged 65 to 79 in good health.

This clonotype was detected only a few times. The V call is TRBV6-4, the J call TRBJ2-7; TRBD2 matches at 12 bases. The DNA end favors TRBJ2-1, so the J call may be wrong. The CDR3 is 15 residues long. Germline loops: CDR1 MRHNA, CDR2 SNTAGT. The CDR3 sequence is CASSAATSGGNEQFF. CDR3 nucleotide sequence: TGTGCCAGCAGCGCTGCGACTAGCGGGGGCAATGAGCAGTTCTTC.

This clonotype was counted at least ten times. The genes are TRBV4-2 and TRBJ2-3, with 15 bases aligning to TRBD2. This CDR3 is built from 16 residues. Germline lookup yields CDR1 LGHNA and CDR2 YNFKEQ. The J segment lost 4 bases and the V segment lost 5 bases, leaving 4 bases of the junction unmatched. The DNA of the CDR3 is TGTGCCAGCAGCTCGGGACTAGCGGGGGGTCCAGATACGCAGTATTTT. It translates to CASSSGLAGGPDTQYF.

In its sample, this clonotype was seen once. The rearrangement uses TRBV6-5 and TRBJ2-1, with D maybe TRBD2 (6 bases). The J call may be wrong; the DNA end is better matched by TRBJ2-7. The CDR3 is made up of 13 amino acids. In germline, CDR1 is MNHEY, CDR2 SVGAGI. The CDR3, as DNA: TGTGCCAGCAGATCCGGGTTCGGGGGTGAGCAGTACTTC. Its protein is CASRSGFGGEQYF.

Note on this clonotype: This may stem from a read error, because a much larger clone lies one nucleotide away. The chain employs TRBV20-1 and TRBJ2-3, with D possibly matching TRBD2 (6 bases). CDR1 is DFQATT and CDR2 is SNEGSKA in the germline V gene (reference sequence). This CDR3 comprises 14 residues. The CDR3, as DNA: TGCAGTGCTTTGGAGGGTTTAAGCTGGGATATGCAGTATTTT. Its protein product is CSALEGLSWDMQYF.

The chain employs TRBV2 and TRBJ2-1; maybe TRBD1 (5 bases). The ends were cut back, 8 bases at V and 0 bases at J, with 11 bases in the middle. The germline CDR1 and CDR2 sequences are SNHLY and FYNNEI. The CDR3 is 14 amino acids. CDR3 bases: TGTGCCAGCCTTCTCAGGGACTCCTACAATGAGCAGTTCTTC. Protein: CASLLRDSYNEQFF.

V gene TRBV24-1 combines with J gene TRBJ2-6, with D hard to call. V lost 1 base and J 1 base, leaving 7 bases between the germline ends. There are 16 residues in the CDR3. Germline CDR1 KGHDR, CDR2 SFDVKD. The CDR3 here is CATSDLGPSGANVLTF. CDR3 DNA: TGTGCCACCAGTGATTTAGGACCATCTGGGGCCAACGTCCTGACTTTC.

The table lists this clonotype with a few counts. V and J are TRBV5-1 and TRBJ2-2, with TRBD1 as a possible D gene (5 bases). The CDR3 is 14 amino acids. CDR1 is SGHRS, CDR2 YFSETQ, per germline. V lost 1 base, J lost 4 bases, and 8 bases lay in between. The CDR3 nucleotides are TGCGCCAGCAGCTTGAAACAGGTCACCGGGGAGCTGTTTTTT. Residues: CASSLKQVTGELFF.

This clonotype was picked up a small number of times. The chain couples TRBV3-1 to TRBJ2-5; 10 bases match TRBD1. Matching the DNA end better, TRBJ2-7 makes the J call doubtful. The CDR3 totals 14 residues. The germline CDR1 and CDR2 sequences are LGHDT and YNNKEL (reference sequence). This CDR3 reads CASSYGTGAYEQYV. CDR3 sequence (DNA): TGTGCCAGCAGCTATGGGACAGGGGCCTACGAGCAGTACGTC.